The 27 T cell receptor beta chains below were found in one sample sequenced in a study of OX40 agonist ivuxolimab in advanced cancers. Assay: immunoSEQ multiplex PCR; the TCRdb copy retains only in-frame clones and omits some. The sample comprises tens of thousands of clones, 80% to 90% of which are singletons, and around 6.5% rests with the top ten. Sample: CD4+ or CD8+ T cells sorted from blood, taken in a trial of the OX40 agonist ivuxolimab. These receptors originate from an adult with an advanced solid tumor such as melanoma, head and neck, liver or kidney cancer.

This rearrangement joins TRBV30 to TRBJ2-1, with 12 bases lining up with TRBD2. CDR1 is GTSNPN, CDR2 SVGIG, per germline (reference sequence). The CDR3 runs 20 residues. V gave up 4 bases and J gave up 3 bases; unmatched junction bases: 19. The CDR3 bases are TGTGCCTGGACTGAAACCGGGACTAGCGGGTTTTGGTCCCTCTACAATGAGCAGTTCTTC. Its protein product is CAWTETGTSGFWSLYNEQFF.

V usage is TRBV4-2 and J usage is TRBJ1-1, with D uncertain. CDR3 length: 15 amino acids. The germline V and J ends were trimmed by 3 bases and 0 bases, with 11 bases remaining between them. From germline, CDR1 is LGHNA and CDR2 YNFKEQ. The CDR3, as DNA: TGTGCCAGCAGCCATGACGGACGGGTGAACACTGAAGCTTTCTTT. This gives the protein CASSHDGRVNTEAFF.

The J gene is TRBJ2-1, the V gene TRBV6-1; D unclear. Germline V lookup: CDR1 MNHNS, CDR2 SASEGT. This CDR3 is built from 18 residues. V dropped 3 bases and J dropped 0 bases, with 18 bases sitting between them. The DNA of the CDR3 is TGTGCCAGCAGTGATGTTATAAGGTTTAACGGCTCCTACAATGAGCAGTTCTTC. Its translation is CASSDVIRFNGSYNEQFF.

This sequence joins TRBV7-6 and TRBJ2-3; 9 bases match TRBD2. The CDR3 consists of 16 residues. From germline, CDR1 is SGHVS and CDR2 FNYEAQ. The J segment lost 4 bases and the V segment lost 5 bases, leaving 10 bases of the junction unmatched. CDR3 coding DNA: TGTGCCAGCAGCCCTTGGGCGGGGGGGCCCCCAGATACGCAGTATTTT. Translating gives CASSPWAGGPPDTQYF. Based on the CDR3 plus reference TRBV7-6 and TRBJ2-3, the full variable domain is GAGVSQSPRYKVTKRGQDVALRCDPISGHVSLYWYRQALGQGPEFLTYFNYEAQQDKSGLPNDRFSAERPEGSISTLTIQRTEQRDSAMYRCASSPWAGGPPDTQYFGPGTRLTVL.

This rearrangement joins TRBV9 to TRBJ2-2, with unresolved D. Trimming left V 2 bases short and J 0 bases short, with 14 bases between. Germline V gene sequence: CDR1 SGDLS, CDR2 YYNGEE. The CDR3 sequence is 17 residues long. CDR3 loop: CASSVPRQGANTGELFF. The CDR3 DNA sequence: TGTGCCAGCAGCGTCCCCCGACAAGGAGCGAACACCGGGGAGCTGTTTTTT.

The chain recombines TRBV5-5 with TRBJ2-1; D remains unclear. The CDR3 loop spans 17 amino acids. Germline V gene data show CDR1 as SGHKS and CDR2 as YYEKEE (reference sequence). V lost 1 base to trimming and J lost 6 bases, with 20 bases between them. The CDR3 loop reads CASSLWSAVRRANEQFF. As DNA, the CDR3 is TGTGCCAGCAGCTTGTGGTCGGCAGTCCGTCGGGCCAATGAGCAGTTCTTC. The full variable domain, rest sourced from reference TRBV5-5 and TRBJ2-1, is DAGVTQSPTHLIKTRGQQVTLRCSPISGHKSVSWYQQVLGQGPQFIFQYYEKEERGRGNFPDRFSARQFPNYSSELNVNALLLGDSALYLCASSLWSAVRRANEQFFGPGTRLTVL.

The rearrangement joins TRBV13 to TRBJ2-7; possibly TRBD2 for D (6 bases). The CDR3 loop spans 12 amino acids. Trimming took 4 bases from V and 6 from J, leaving 10 bases between them. The germline CDR1 and CDR2 sequences are PRHDT and FYEKMQ (reference sequence). CDR3 DNA: TGTGCCAGCAGCTCTGGGGGGTTCGAGCAGTACTTC. This translates into CASSSGGFEQYF.

The chain carries TRBV28 and TRBJ1-4, with 7 bases lining up with TRBD1. V dropped 4 bases and J dropped 12; count of bases not matched to a gene: 8. CDR3 size: 13 residues. Germline V gene lookup returns CDR1 MDHEN and CDR2 SYDVKM. CDR3 in DNA: TGTGCCAGCAGTTCAAGCCAGGGGGAAGAACTGTTTTTT. It specifies CASSSSQGEELFF. The entire variable domain, with the rest obtained from reference TRBV28 and TRBJ1-4, is as follows: DVKVTQSSRYLVKRTGEKVFLECVQDMDHENMFWYRQDPGLGLRLIYFSYDVKMKEKGDIPEGYSVSREKKERFSLILESASTNQTSMYLCASSSSQGEELFFGSGTQLSVL.

The rearrangement joins TRBV7-9 to TRBJ1-1, with 8 bases identical to TRBD1. Germline values: CDR1 SEHNR, CDR2 FQNEAQ (reference sequence). This CDR3 has 15 amino acids. V shed 3 bases, J shed 1 base, and the junction held 4 bases outside the gene matches. The CDR3 DNA is TGTGCCAGCAGCTTTACAGGGGGTAGGAACACTGAAGCTTTCTTT. Its protein product is CASSFTGGRNTEAFF.

The genes are TRBV11-3 and TRBJ2-7; weak D call: TRBD1 (5 bases). Trimming left V 5 bases short and J 4 bases short, with 12 bases between. The CDR3 contains 13 residues. Per germline, CDR1 SGHNT and CDR2 YENEEA. CDR3: CASSAQGSYEQYF. In nucleotides, the CDR3 is TGTGCCAGCAGCGCTCAGGGTTCGTACGAGCAGTACTTC.

This sequence joins TRBV4-3 and TRBJ1-1; TRBD1 aligns across 7 bases. This CDR3 has 16 amino acids. V lost 0 bases, J lost 3 bases, and 7 bases stayed unmatched. Germline V gene sequence: CDR1 LGHNA, CDR2 YSLEER. CDR3 DNA sequence: TGCGCCAGCAGCCAAGATTCCCAAGGGGGCTACACTGAAGCTTTCTTT. Residues: CASSQDSQGGYTEAFF.

V and J are TRBV11-2 and TRBJ2-1; 10 bases match TRBD2. The CDR3 is 16 amino acids. Germline V gene data show CDR1 as SGHAT and CDR2 as FQNNGV. Trimming cost V 3 bases and J 4 bases; bases outside gene matches: 6. The CDR3 region is CASSLSGTSVYNEQFF. The CDR3 bases are TGTGCCAGCAGCTTGTCAGGGACTAGCGTGTACAATGAGCAGTTCTTC.

V and J are TRBV11-2 and TRBJ1-1; TRBD1 is a possible D gene (5 bases). V was clipped by 5 bases and J by 0 bases, with 7 bases between them. The CDR3 runs 13 residues. Germline V gene lookup returns CDR1 SGHAT and CDR2 FQNNGV. CDR3 DNA sequence: TGTGCCAGCAGCGGGACTATGAACACTGAAGCTTTCTTT. Translation gives CASSGTMNTEAFF.

The gene calls are TRBV29-1 and TRBJ1-3, with D unclear. V was shortened by 5 bases and J by 1 base, with 9 bases between the two germline ends. CDR3 length equals 13 residues. Germline CDR1 is SQVTM and CDR2 is ANQGSEA. CDR3 in DNA: TGCAGCGTTCGATCGGGTTCTGGAAACACCATATATTTT. Its protein is CSVRSGSGNTIYF.

This chain connects TRBV12-5 to TRBJ1-5; D is unresolved. CDR1 and CDR2 (germline): LGHNT, FRNRAP. The CDR3 is made up of 13 amino acids. V was shortened by 1 base and J by 3 bases, with 4 bases between the two germline ends. The CDR3 nucleotides read TGTGCTAGTGGTTTGGCAATCAATCAGCCCCAGCATTTT. Its protein product is CASGLAINQPQHF.

This sequence joins TRBV28 and TRBJ2-7; D possibly corresponds to TRBD1 (6 bases). This CDR3 has 14 amino acids. The germline V gene encodes CDR1 MDHEN and CDR2 SYDVKM. V lost 3 bases, J lost 0 bases, and 9 bases lay in between. CDR3 sequence reads: CASSLRTVSYEQYF. The CDR3 DNA sequence: TGTGCCAGCAGTTTGCGGACAGTCTCCTACGAGCAGTACTTC. Looking up the rest from reference TRBV28 and TRBJ2-7 gives the full variable domain: DVKVTQSSRYLVKRTGEKVFLECVQDMDHENMFWYRQDPGLGLRLIYFSYDVKMKEKGDIPEGYSVSREKKERFSLILESASTNQTSMYLCASSLRTVSYEQYFGPGTRLTVT.

The rearrangement links TRBV2 to TRBJ2-1; D perhaps matches TRBD1 (5 bases). The V and J ends lost 6 bases and 0 bases respectively, with 18 bases between them. Germline assignment: CDR1 SNHLY and CDR2 FYNNEI. The CDR3 has 17 residues. The CDR3 loop reads CASRGDRETASYNEQFF. The CDR3 nucleotides read TGTGCCAGCAGAGGAGATCGAGAGACAGCCTCCTACAATGAGCAGTTCTTC.

The rearrangement joins TRBV4-2 to TRBJ2-1; TRBD2 is a possible D gene (6 bases). V was shortened by 4 bases and J by 6 bases, with 7 bases between the two germline ends. The CDR3 consists of 12 residues. CDR1 is LGHNA, CDR2 YNFKEQ, per germline. The CDR3 DNA reads TGTGCCAGCAGCCCCGGGGGCAATGAGCAGTTCTTC. This encodes CASSPGGNEQFF.

This rearrangement joins TRBV28 to TRBJ1-1, with 8 bases aligning to TRBD1. CDR3 length equals 14 residues. The germline gives CDR1 MDHEN, CDR2 SYDVKM. J was trimmed by 1 base and V by 5 bases; bases with no gene match: 3. CDR3 sequence (DNA): TGTGCCAGCAGTATTGACAGGGGGAACACTGAAGCTTTCTTT. Its translation is CASSIDRGNTEAFF.

This chain connects TRBV7-8 to TRBJ1-2, with TRBD1 matching over 10 bases. Losses at the gene ends were 8 bases for V and 7 bases for J; bases not matched to a gene: 13. The CDR3 contains 15 residues. The V gene's germline CDR1 is SGHVS and CDR2 FQNEAQ. In nucleotides, the CDR3 is TGTGCCAGCGGCCCCCGGCCGGGACAGGGGATTGGCTACACCTTC. This encodes CASGPRPGQGIGYTF.

In its sample, this clone was seen once. The genes are TRBV6-5 and TRBJ1-1; no definite D call. This CDR3 is built from 13 residues. Germline CDR1 MNHEY, CDR2 SVGAGI. V was pared by 7 bases and J by 2 bases, with 11 bases between. In DNA, the CDR3 is TGTGCCAGCACTATCGCCGGTAACACTGAAGCTTTCTTT. Translating gives CASTIAGNTEAFF.

J is TRBJ1-5 and V is TRBV7-8; D unclear. The CDR3 extends over 15 amino acids. Germline CDR1 reads SGHVS; CDR2 reads FQNEAQ. Trimming cost V 3 bases and J 7 bases, with 16 bases left between them. As DNA, the CDR3 is TGTGCCAGCAGCTTGTACATTTTTTCAGACCAGCCCCAGCATTTT. Translation: CASSLYIFSDQPQHF. Variable domain in full (rest from reference TRBV7-8 and TRBJ1-5): GAGVSQSPRYKVAKRGQDVALRCDPISGHVSLFWYQQALGQGPEFLTYFQNEAQLDKSGLPSDRFFAERPEGSVSTLKIQRTQQEDSAVYLCASSLYIFSDQPQHFGDGTRLSIL.

This clone was seen once. The chain uses TRBV7-9 and TRBJ2-3, with 9 bases lining up with TRBD1. CDR3 length: 15 amino acids. Germline-derived CDR1 and CDR2 are SEHNR and FQNEAQ (reference sequence). The J segment lost 4 bases and the V segment lost 4 bases, leaving 6 bases of the junction unmatched. CDR3 amino acids: CASSYRGQVADTQYF. The DNA for the CDR3 is TGTGCCAGCAGCTACAGGGGGCAGGTGGCAGATACGCAGTATTTT.

This clone was observed a handful of times. This chain joins TRBV30 and TRBJ1-1; D ambiguous. Trimming left V 2 bases short and J 3 bases short, with 10 bases between. Germline CDR1 reads GTSNPN; CDR2 reads SVGIG (reference sequence). The CDR3 has 13 amino acids. The DNA for the CDR3 is TGTGCCTGGAGTTTAAGGGAACACACTGAAGCTTTCTTT. Translation: CAWSLREHTEAFF.

This chain connects TRBV9 to TRBJ2-3; TRBD2 matches 8 bases. Trimming cost V 0 bases and J 5 bases; bases outside gene matches: 8. The CDR3 has 16 residues. Looked up from germline, CDR1 is SGDLS and CDR2 is YYNGEE. This CDR3 is CASSVAGRASGDTQYF. The CDR3 DNA sequence: TGTGCCAGCAGCGTAGCCGGGAGGGCCTCGGGAGATACGCAGTATTTT.

The chain has TRBV5-6 and TRBJ1-5; 7 bases are shared with TRBD1. The CDR3 totals 16 residues. Germline V gives CDR1 SGHDT, CDR2 YYEEEE. The J segment lost 3 bases and the V segment lost 0 bases, leaving 6 bases of the junction unmatched. The CDR3 sequence: CASSLDGTVFNQPQHF. The CDR3 DNA is TGTGCCAGCAGCTTGGACGGGACAGTTTTCAATCAGCCCCAGCATTTT.

The rearrangement links TRBV15 to TRBJ2-3, with 13 bases lining up with TRBD2. The V gene's germline CDR1 is LNHNV and CDR2 YYDKDF (reference sequence). J gave up 3 bases and V 0 bases, and 6 bases lay outside the gene matches. The CDR3 runs 18 residues. Written as DNA, the CDR3 is TGTGCCACCAGCAGAGACGGACTAGCGGGAGTACCAACAGATACGCAGTATTTT. This codes for CATSRDGLAGVPTDTQYF.